This T cell receptor (beta chain) was recovered during a study of shared clonotypes between healthy human individuals (dated by TCRdb to the early 2020s). Background for the entire study: The cohort included a few men and two women between 18 and 49 years of age. For each donor, three plates each were used for CD4 naive and CD4 memory, two plates were used for CD8 naive, and one plate was used for CD8 memory. To estimate repertoire size and how much clonotypes are shared between individuals, the study performed deep sequencing of blood TCR repertoires from about five healthy adults. Libraries were prepared and TCR repertoires were sequenced by different laboratories using diverse techniques, in order to increase sequencing depth and limit assay-specific biases. Each donor's leukapheresis produced roughly between roughly 0.9 and 9 billion PBMCs.

The donors were healthy, HIV-negative adults who had no recently reported acute infections or vaccinations. Only Caucasian adults living in Nashville, Tennessee, USA were represented among the donors. CD4+ T cells were enriched through magnetic negative selection, after which naive cells were positively selected on CD45RA and the remaining negative fraction served as the memory subset. After blood collection by leukapheresis, PBMCs were isolated using Ficoll-Histopaque density gradient centrifugation and then cryopreserved in the vapor phase of liquid nitrogen. Analytical flow cytometry was used to check the purity and quantity of each magnetically sorted T cell population. Genomic DNA was isolated from each sorted fraction and quantified by UV absorbance on a Nanodrop 2000c. Study-wide conclusions, independent of this receptor: Only blood was sampled, and tissue TCR repertoires likely differ from those in blood. The small number of donors limited the genetic and exposure-history diversity represented. Higher generation probabilities were observed for clonotypes shared by all four sorted-subset donors than for non-shared clonotypes. Rarefaction of sorted-subset datasets indicated incomplete sequencing despite the large sequencing depth. Based on pairwise subsampling, the degree of clonotype sharing among donors was expected to be affected by sequencing depth. Naive subsets generally had larger estimated clonotype richness than memory subsets did. Roughly 5% of naive CD4, around 3.6% of naive CD8, around 2.3% of memory CD4, and about 0.4% of memory CD8 clonotypes were shared across several donors.

Notes on this clone: What antigen it recognizes has not been identified. Base qualities were left out, and no much larger clone turns up one base away.

Using the deep immunoSEQ assay, multiplex PCR amplified TCR CDR3 regions from genomic DNA. Extracted genomic DNA from each cell subset was distributed evenly across all wells of several immunoSEQ 96-well plates, and each plate was treated as a replicate. Each replicate PCR for sorted subsets received about 220 ng genomic DNA, equal to about 30,000 T cell genomes. Purified libraries were quantified with a Qubit 3.0 fluorometer, sized on a Bioanalyzer 2100, and re-quantified with the KAPA Library Quantification kit. Every immunoSEQ 96-well plate was sequenced on a separate single-read 150-cycle Illumina NextSeq 550 flow cell. The paper's data handling went like this. The immunoSEQ output contained only junctional sequences without quality scores, so filtering could not match that applied to full-length reads. Sequences were annotated with PyIR, a Python wrapper for IgBLAST v1.9, and V/J genes and CDR3 were assigned using IMGT germline references. Reads with weak V/J assignments (E-value above 1e-6), missing CDR3, stop codons, out-of-frame junctions, or ambiguous translated residues were removed. V3J clonotypes were defined as sequences sharing the same inferred V gene, J gene, and CDR3 amino acid sequence. To compute the percentage overlap between repertoires, the number of shared unique clonotypes was divided by the size of the smaller repertoire. Three approaches were used to assess repertoire richness: RTK rarefaction, the Chao1 estimator, and Recon v2.1 estimates of unobserved clonotypes. Generation probabilities for all TCRbeta clonotypes obtained by the gDNA method from several donors were computed using OLGA. This immuneACCESS table, as held by TCRdb, lists in-frame sequences with V and J called but not all clones. Of the missing ones, under half trace to an unresolved V gene in checked studies; the others have no known cause. V and J calls plus clone size are reproduced from that table; the DNA served to infer D and trimming. The sample table contains some 2,000,000 clones; only one count was recorded for 90% to 95% of them. 0.1% to 0.15% of the sample belongs to the ten largest clones.

The CDR3 starts with the cysteine, ends with the phenylalanine, and has 15 residues. The only DNA kept is the CDR3, 45 bases in frame from the first base. From a lookup of the germline V gene, CDR1 and CDR2 are SGHRS and YFSETQ. Here V drops 0 bases and J drops 9 bases, and the junction holds 8 bases not matched to any gene. Specimen: naive CD4+ T cells sorted from blood. Per the publication, the cell subset or site label means: CD45RA+ positively selected. The chain couples TRBV5-1 to TRBJ2-1; the central 8 bases match TRBD1. The receptor was derived from a man younger than 35 in good health. The CDR3 reads CASSLAGQGFGEQFF. The DNA sequence is TGCGCCAGCAGCTTGGCCGGACAGGGCTTCGGTGAGCAGTTCTTC.